This T cell receptor (beta chain) was sequenced in a study of graft-versus-host responses after intestinal transplantation. As for the study in general: Transplantation in recipients was multivisceral, liver-intestinal, or isolated intestinal. All recipients were given anti-thymocyte globulin induction, and tacrolimus and steroids were then administered for about three years.

General observations from the study: GvH clones appeared in recipient marrow, some first in ileum or blood. Individuals carrying graft-donor T cell macrochimerism showed high graft-versus-host to host-versus-graft clonal ratios in allografts.

The protocol was immunoSEQ multiplex PCR, while the TCRdb copy is restricted to in-frame clones and leaves out a portion. The sample lists some 97,000 clones, roughly 87% seen once, with about 0.95% in the top ten. With regard to this clone: Its antigen is undetermined.

The TCR sequence derives from a human donor who was the organ donor for an intestinal transplant. Sequenced material: unstimulated CD4+ T cells sorted from spleen or lymph node cells, taken before transplant.

CDR3: CASSLEGGTVYEQYF. CDR3 sequence (DNA): TGTGCCAGCAGCTTAGAAGGCGGGACAGTATACGAGCAGTACTTC. This sequence joins TRBV7-6 and TRBJ2-5; D possibly corresponds to TRBD1 (7 bases). TRBJ2-7 explains the end of the DNA better; the J call may be wrong. This CDR3 has 15 amino acids. The germline CDR1 and CDR2 sequences are SGHVS and FNYEAQ.